A selection of T cell receptor beta chains follows, all from one sample in a study of T cells in narcolepsy. TCRdb's copy holds only in-frame clones and misses some; the assay was immunoSEQ multiplex PCR. The sample yields 25,000 to 35,000 clones, 87% seen once. The source material was memory (CD45RA-) CD4+ T cells from blood. Every receptor here comes from a human donor in good health. CDR3s leave out the opening cysteine and the closing phenylalanine or tryptophan. Each record gives: J gene, V gene, D gene, CDR3 protein. D genes are given only for firm matches.

J gene: TRBJ2-5
V gene: TRBV5-6
D gene: TRBD2
CDR3 protein: ASSRTIAGRQETQY

J gene: TRBJ1-6
V gene: TRBV5-1
D gene: .
CDR3 protein: ASSLEQGKNNSPLH

J gene: TRBJ2-1
V gene: TRBV7-3
D gene: TRBD2
CDR3 protein: ASSLILAGVNEQF

J gene: TRBJ1-4
V gene: TRBV7-6
D gene: .
CDR3 protein: ASSLGPGTLSNEKLF

J gene: TRBJ1-2
V gene: TRBV7-2
D gene: TRBD1
CDR3 protein: ASSLQGAGYGYT

J gene: TRBJ1-1
V gene: TRBV25-1
D gene: .
CDR3 protein: ASSGWTEAF

J gene: TRBJ1-2
V gene: TRBV19
D gene: .
CDR3 protein: ASRDSRTVRGYT

J gene: TRBJ2-1
V gene: TRBV9
D gene: TRBD2
CDR3 protein: ASSVAGGPPNEQF

J gene: TRBJ2-5
V gene: TRBV18
D gene: TRBD1
CDR3 protein: ASSPQGTGRPQETQY

J gene: TRBJ1-1
V gene: TRBV27
D gene: TRBD1
CDR3 protein: ASSSLGQPATEAF

J gene: TRBJ1-5
V gene: TRBV28
D gene: TRBD1
CDR3 protein: ASSSLQGVDQPQH

J gene: TRBJ1-3
V gene: TRBV20-1
D gene: .
CDR3 protein: SVESGNTIY

J gene: TRBJ2-5
V gene: TRBV29-1
D gene: TRBD1
CDR3 protein: SGLTGLGETQY

J gene: TRBJ1-1
V gene: TRBV19
D gene: TRBD1
CDR3 protein: ASSIRDRGEHRRANTEAF

J gene: TRBJ1-2
V gene: TRBV7-9
D gene: .
CDR3 protein: ASSFEGNYGYT

J gene: TRBJ1-1
V gene: TRBV6-5
D gene: TRBD1
CDR3 protein: ASSFLQGGNTEAF

J gene: TRBJ1-2
V gene: TRBV27
D gene: TRBD1
CDR3 protein: ASSSFGQGNRGYT

J gene: TRBJ2-1
V gene: TRBV6-5
D gene: .
CDR3 protein: ASSYLGDNEQF